The clone carrying this T cell receptor (beta chain) has just one count. These data are taken from a study of blood T cell repertoires in COVID-19. Across the study: In each case, the material was cDNA or gDNA derived from T cells, B-cell-depleted T cells, or PBMCs.

The CDR3 extends over 16 amino acids. Looked up from germline, CDR1 is SGHRS and CDR2 is YFSETQ. The V end lost 4 bases, the J end lost 2 bases, and 17 bases lay between the germline ends. TCRdb keeps only in-frame clones here, not all; method: immunoSEQ multiplex PCR. The sample has roughly 310,000 clones, 85% to 90% seen once. This receptor was taken from a woman in her twenties or thirties with COVID-19, enrolled during active disease. This chain joins TRBV5-1 and TRBJ2-3, with a tentative D call TRBD2 (5 bases). Sequencing input: peripheral blood. CDR3: CASSPGVARFTDTQYF. CDR3 in DNA: TGCGCCAGCAGCCCCGGGGTAGCGAGATTCACAGATACGCAGTATTTT.